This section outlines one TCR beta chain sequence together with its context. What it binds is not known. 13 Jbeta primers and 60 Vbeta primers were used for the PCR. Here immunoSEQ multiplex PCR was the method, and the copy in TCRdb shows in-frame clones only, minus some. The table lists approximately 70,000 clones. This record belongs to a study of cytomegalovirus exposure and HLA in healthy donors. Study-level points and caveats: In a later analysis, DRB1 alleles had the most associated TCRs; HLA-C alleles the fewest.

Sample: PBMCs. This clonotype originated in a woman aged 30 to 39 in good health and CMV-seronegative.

The CDR3 nucleotides read TGTGCCAGCAGTTACGGACAGGCCAGGGGCTATGGCTACACCTTC. This gives the protein CASSYGQARGYGYTF. The rearrangement joins TRBV6-5 to TRBJ1-2, with 7 bases matching TRBD1. Germline trimming cut 2 bases from V and 4 bases from J; bases unmatched to any gene: 7. Germline V lookup: CDR1 MNHEY, CDR2 SVGAGI. CDR3 size: 15 residues.